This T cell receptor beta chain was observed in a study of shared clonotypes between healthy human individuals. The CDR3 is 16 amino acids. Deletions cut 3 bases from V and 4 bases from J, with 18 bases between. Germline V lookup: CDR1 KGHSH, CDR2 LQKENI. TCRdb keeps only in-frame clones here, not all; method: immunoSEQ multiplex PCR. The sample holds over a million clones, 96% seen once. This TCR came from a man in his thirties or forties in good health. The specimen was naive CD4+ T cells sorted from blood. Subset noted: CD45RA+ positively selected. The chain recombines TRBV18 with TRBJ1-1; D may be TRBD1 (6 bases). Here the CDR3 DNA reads TGTGCCAGCTCACCTCGGGGGCGCGGATTTGGCACTGAAGCTTTCTTT. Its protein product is CASSPRGRGFGTEAFF.